Included here is one TCR beta chain sequence, with context. CDR1 and CDR2 (germline): SGHTA, FQGTGA. The CDR3 is made up of 16 amino acids. V lost 7 bases and J lost 7; bases outside the gene matches: 15. Data came from immunoSEQ multiplex PCR; TCRdb stores just in-frame clones and leaves some out. Counted here are approximately 290,000 clones, about 85% occurring once; the ten biggest clones make up 0.7% to 0.9%. This sample stems from a study of blood T cell repertoires in COVID-19. This TCR was recovered from a human donor with COVID-19, enrolled during active disease. The donor label of this sample is uncertain. The chain employs TRBV7-3 and TRBJ2-7; 11 bases are a match to TRBD1. Sequenced sample: peripheral blood. The CDR3 loop is CASTNRGQGAPLEQYF. The CDR3 nucleotides are TGTGCCAGCACGAACCGAGGACAGGGGGCCCCTCTGGAGCAGTACTTC.